This T cell receptor (beta chain) was sequenced for a study of monozygotic twins with inflammatory bowel disease. General study points: Support was lacking for any single strong IBD-associated signal or clonotype. Relative to healthy twins, IBD patients had fewer clonotypes in common with others, a gap that was especially apparent with disease activity.

Input per TCR library consisted of roughly 4,000 ng of total RNA. TCRdb derives one entry per CDR3 protein from the 5' RACE reads, leaving out DNA. The sample table sets out approximately 45,000 distinct CDR3 sequences. Germline CDR1 and CDR2: SGHTA and FQGNSA. The CDR3 consists of 14 residues. Worth noting for this clonotype: Its specificity is not known.

The V and J genes are TRBV7-2 and TRBJ2-1; TCRdb's D gene call, TRBD1, goes unchecked for lack of DNA. The sample taken for sequencing was blood. The TCR sequence derives from a human donor with ulcerative colitis or Crohn's disease, or a healthy co-twin of an affected twin (not recorded which). This chain's CDR3 is CASSQRTAYNEQFF.